These 4 T cell receptor beta chains came from one sample sequenced in a study of early T cells in non-severe SARS-CoV-2 infection. Via MiXCR, TCRdb re-called the 5' RACE reads, giving one row per CDR3 protein. The sample records 80,000 to 95,000 distinct CDR3 sequences, approximately 13% being singletons. Material: whole blood. Every receptor here comes from an adult who was a healthcare worker with PCR-confirmed SARS-CoV-2 infection or an uninfected control (not recorded which).

This clonotype was observed at least ten times. The chain recombines TRBV5-1 with TRBJ2-5; the D is unclear. The V gene's germline CDR1 is SGHRS and CDR2 YFSETQ. CDR3 length: 14 residues. Between the trimmed V and J ends, which lost 0 bases and 4 bases, there was a span of 10 bases. The CDR3 is CASSLEGYGETQYF. As DNA, the CDR3 is TGCGCCAGCAGCTTGGAAGGGTATGGAGAGACCCAGTACTTC.

There are a few counts of this clonotype. The V and J genes are TRBV27 and TRBJ1-6; 8 nucleotides align to TRBD1. CDR1 and CDR2 from the germline V gene are MNHEY and SMNVEV (reference sequence). V shed 6 bases, J shed 11 bases, and the junction held 6 bases outside the gene matches. The CDR3 has 13 residues. The CDR3 region is CASSFNRGAPLHF. The CDR3 coding sequence is TGTGCCAGCAGCTTTAACAGGGGGGCACCCCTCCACTTT.

Ten or more counts support this clonotype. V and J are TRBV29-1 and TRBJ2-1; D is perhaps TRBD1 (6 bases). This CDR3 spans 14 amino acids. The germline V gene has CDR1 SQVTM and CDR2 ANQGSEA. The ends were cut back, 6 bases at V and 4 bases at J, with 16 bases in the middle. This CDR3 is CSVGRQVPYNEQFF. For the CDR3, the DNA is TGCAGCGTCGGACGACAGGTCCCGTACAATGAGCAGTTCTTC.

This clonotype was seen a handful of times. This chain uses TRBV7-2 with TRBJ1-1, with TRBD1 matching 10 bases. The germline CDR1 and CDR2 sequences are SGHTA and FQGNSA. Germline trimming cut 5 bases from V and 4 bases from J; bases unmatched to any gene: 4. CDR3 length equals 14 residues. In nucleotides, the CDR3 is TGTGCCAGCAGCCAAGGACAGGGGGGCACTGAAGCTTTCTTT. Encoded protein: CASSQGQGGTEAFF.